A single TCR beta chain is shown here with its context. The data were obtained in a study of T cell responses to AZD1222 COVID-19 vaccine. Here immunoSEQ multiplex PCR was the method, and the copy in TCRdb shows in-frame clones only, minus some. The table has fewer than 110,000 clones, around nine tenths seen once; the top ten hold 20%. Losses at the gene ends were 6 bases for V and 5 bases for J; bases not matched to a gene: 10. The CDR3 is made up of 15 amino acids. Germline-derived CDR1 and CDR2 are SEHNR and FQNEAQ (reference sequence). This receptor was taken from an adult in good health. The gene calls are TRBV7-9 and TRBJ2-3, with 8 positions matching TRBD2. Sequences were derived from peripheral blood, sampled on day 0 of AZD1222 vaccination. The CDR3: CASSKAGGAGDTQYF. The CDR3 DNA is TGTGCCAGCAGTAAGGCGGGGGGCGCAGGAGATACGCAGTATTTT.